In this sample, the clone carrying this TCR beta chain turned up once. This sequence may be a read error, since a much larger clone differs from it by one base. CDR3 length equals 17 residues. Germline CDR1 is SGHAT and CDR2 is FQDESV (reference sequence). V shed 5 bases and J shed 1 base, with 17 bases lying between them. TCRdb passed the 5' RACE reads through MiXCR, listing each CDR3 protein once. This sample carries tens of thousands of distinct CDR3 sequences, 4.5% of them seen once, and the ten largest clones take 20%. The entry originates in a study of early T cells in non-severe SARS-CoV-2 infection.

The sample comprised whole blood. The TCR was taken from an adult who was a healthcare worker with PCR-confirmed SARS-CoV-2 infection or an uninfected control (not recorded which). This rearrangement joins TRBV11-1 to TRBJ2-2; the D gene could be TRBD1 or TRBD2 (5 bases each). Written as DNA, the CDR3 is TGTGCCAGCAGCAAGACAGAGGAGCGGAGGAACACCGGGGAGCTGTTTTTT. As protein: CASSKTEERRNTGELFF.